This T cell receptor beta chain stems from a study of cytomegalovirus exposure and HLA in healthy donors. Study-level results: Immune exposure was documented only through CMV serostatus. For most TCR sequences rarity was the rule, although some public TCRs occurred in many donors.

A word on this clone: No antigen is known for it.

Both 60 Vbeta primers and 13 Jbeta primers went into the PCR. The data were produced by immunoSEQ multiplex PCR, yet TCRdb's version contains in-frame clones alone and is incomplete. The table includes 150,000 or so clones, around four fifths detected once. V was pared by 1 base and J by 8 bases, with 6 bases between. CDR3 size: 12 residues. In germline, CDR1 is SGHTA, CDR2 FQGTGA. The sample consisted of PBMCs. This TCR came from a woman between 45 and 60 years old in good health and CMV-seropositive. This chain links TRBV7-3 with TRBJ2-1; D is unresolved. CDR3 amino acids: CASSLNRDEQFF. The CDR3 nucleotides read TGTGCCAGCAGCTTAAATAGAGATGAGCAGTTCTTC.